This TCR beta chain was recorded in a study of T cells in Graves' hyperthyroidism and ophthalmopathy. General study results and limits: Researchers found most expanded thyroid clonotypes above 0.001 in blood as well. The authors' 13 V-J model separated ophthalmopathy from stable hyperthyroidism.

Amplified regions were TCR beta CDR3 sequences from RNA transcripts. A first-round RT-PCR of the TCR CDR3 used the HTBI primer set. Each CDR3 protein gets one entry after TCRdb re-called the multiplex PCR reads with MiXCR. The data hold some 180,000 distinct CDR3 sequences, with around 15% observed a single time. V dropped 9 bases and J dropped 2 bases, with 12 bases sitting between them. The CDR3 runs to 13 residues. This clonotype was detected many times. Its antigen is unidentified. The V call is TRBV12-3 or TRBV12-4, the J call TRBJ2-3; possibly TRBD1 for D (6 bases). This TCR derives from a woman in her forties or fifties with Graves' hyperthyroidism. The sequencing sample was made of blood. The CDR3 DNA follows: TGTGCCAGAGGACAGTCGTACACAGATACGCAGTATTTT. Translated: CARGQSYTDTQYF.